This T cell receptor beta chain emerged from a study of blood T cells in healthy people across ages. A second about 6 to 11 cycle PCR used barcoded and J-beta primers. A 12-random-nucleotide template-switch adaptor tagged each cDNA molecule. Every sample gave at least 2.5 million paired-end reads containing CDR3. TCRdb processed the 5' RACE reads anew with MiXCR; each CDR3 protein has one entry. The repertoire includes some 880,000 distinct CDR3 sequences, roughly 40% of them detected once, and 10% to 15% sits in the top ten. Per-sample PBMC isolation yielded at least 7 million cells. The germline gives CDR1 DFQATT, CDR2 SNEGSKA (reference sequence). The CDR3 contains 14 residues. The V and J ends lost 5 bases and 6 bases, in that order; junction bases with no gene match: 3.

The specimen sequenced was blood. The receptor was isolated from a man between 18 and 35 years old in good health. The gene calls are TRBV20-1 and TRBJ2-1; TRBD2 aligns across 14 bases. DNA of the CDR3: TGCAGTGCTTGGACTAGCGGGGGGCCCAATGAGCAGTTCTTC. As protein: CSAWTSGGPNEQFF.